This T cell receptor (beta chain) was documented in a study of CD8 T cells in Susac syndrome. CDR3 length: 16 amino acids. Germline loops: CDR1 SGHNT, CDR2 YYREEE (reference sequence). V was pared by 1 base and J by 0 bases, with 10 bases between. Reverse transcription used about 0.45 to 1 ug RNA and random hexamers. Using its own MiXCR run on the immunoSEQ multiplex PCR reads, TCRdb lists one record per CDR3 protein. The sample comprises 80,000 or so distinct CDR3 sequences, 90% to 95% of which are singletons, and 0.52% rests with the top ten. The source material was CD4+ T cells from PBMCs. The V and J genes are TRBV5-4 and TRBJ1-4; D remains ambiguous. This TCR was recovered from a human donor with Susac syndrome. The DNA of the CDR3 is TGTGCCAGCAGCTTGTTGGCGGGAGCAACTAATGAAAAACTGTTTTTT. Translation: CASSLLAGATNEKLFF.